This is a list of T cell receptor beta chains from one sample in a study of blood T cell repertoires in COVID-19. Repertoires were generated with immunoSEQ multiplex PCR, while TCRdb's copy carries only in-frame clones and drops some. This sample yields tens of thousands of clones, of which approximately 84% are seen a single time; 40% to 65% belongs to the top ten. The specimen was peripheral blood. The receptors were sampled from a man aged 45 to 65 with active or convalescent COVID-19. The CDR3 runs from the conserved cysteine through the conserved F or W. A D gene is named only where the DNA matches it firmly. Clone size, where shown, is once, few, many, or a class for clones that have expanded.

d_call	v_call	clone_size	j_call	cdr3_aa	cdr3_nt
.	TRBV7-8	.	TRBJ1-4	CASSRTEDEKLFF	TGTGCCAGCAGTCGGACAGAGGATGAAAAACTGTTTTTT
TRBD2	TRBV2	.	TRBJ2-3	CASLLRGGSDTQYF	TGTGCCAGCTTGTTACGGGGGGGCTCAGATACGCAGTATTTT
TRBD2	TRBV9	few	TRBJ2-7	CASSVAGRASDEQYF	TGTGCCAGCAGCGTAGCCGGGAGGGCCTCCGACGAGCAGTACTTC
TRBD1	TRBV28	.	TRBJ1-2	CASSLLALDRAHGYTF	TGTGCCAGCAGTTTATTGGCCCTCGACAGGGCTCATGGCTACACCTTC
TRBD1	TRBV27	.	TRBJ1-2	CASSFLDRDGWVNGYTF	TGTGCCAGCAGTTTCTTGGACAGGGATGGATGGGTGAATGGCTACACCTTC
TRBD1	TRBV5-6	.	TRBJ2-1	CASSFGQGTLDEQFF	TGTGCCAGCAGCTTTGGACAGGGAACTCTCGATGAGCAGTTCTTC
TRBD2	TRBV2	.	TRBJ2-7	CAREAGGSSYEQYF	TGTGCCAGAGAGGCCGGGGGGAGCTCCTACGAGCAGTACTTC
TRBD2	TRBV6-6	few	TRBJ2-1	CASSFPGGQGEQFF	TGTGCCAGCAGTTTCCCGGGGGGGCAAGGTGAGCAGTTCTTC
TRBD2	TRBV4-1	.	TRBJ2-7	CASSDVREGYEQYF	TGCGCCAGCAGCGACGTTCGGGAGGGGTACGAGCAGTACTTC
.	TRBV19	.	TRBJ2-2	CASSILGRGTGELFF	TGTGCCAGTAGTATACTAGGACGGGGGACCGGGGAGCTGTTTTTT